This TCR beta chain was obtained from a study of blood T cells in healthy people across ages. Study-wide findings and caveats: There was no known CMV status for donors, so expanded clonotype changes were possibly confounded.

PCR was performed a second time for roughly 7 to 11 cycles using a sample-barcoded 5' primer and a J-beta primer mix. TCRdb called the 5' RACE reads again in MiXCR, with one record for every CDR3 protein. The sample has approximately 810,000 distinct CDR3 sequences; under 40% are singletons. Looked up from germline, CDR1 is LGHNA and CDR2 is YSLEER. Between the trimmed V and J ends, which lost 3 bases and 3 bases, there was a span of 0 bases. This CDR3 is 11 amino acids long. The sample holds many counts of this clonotype. No antigen is known for it. Each donor gave roughly 9.8 milliliters of peripheral blood. Researchers report isolating at least 7 million PBMCs per sample.

Specimen: blood. V is TRBV4-3 and J is TRBJ2-4; D gene unclear. The sequence was collected from a young man in good health. CDR3 sequence (DNA): TGCGCCAGCAGCCACAAAAACATTCAGTACTTC. Protein: CASSHKNIQYF.